The next 5 T cell receptor beta chains were all read from a single sample in a study of spatial heterogeneity in lung cancer. The time point was: blood at routine non-recurrence follow-up after resection. TCRdb re-analysed the 5' RACE reads in MiXCR, keeping a single row per CDR3 protein. This table holds some 46,000 distinct CDR3 sequences, 12% found once. Material: PBMCs, obtained at follow-up. These receptors were collected from a male donor with early-stage non-small cell lung cancer.

This clonotype was counted many times. The CDR3 spells CASSSDGSRPLHF. The CDR3 nucleotides are TGTGCCAGCAGCTCAGACGGGTCTCGACCCCTCCACTTT. The chain has TRBV7-2 and TRBJ1-6, with D unclear. The CDR3 loop spans 13 amino acids. Germline V gives CDR1 SGHTA, CDR2 FQGNSA. The V gene lost 4 bases and the J gene lost 12 bases, with 13 bases spanning the gap.

The chain joins TRBV7-3 to TRBJ2-1, with 10 bases that match TRBD2. Germline-derived CDR1 and CDR2 are SGHTA and FQGTGA. The V and J ends lost 1 base and 10 bases, in that order; junction bases with no gene match: 16. This CDR3 region has 18 residues. CDR3 loop: CASSLSPPGLAPSSEQFF. The CDR3 coding sequence is TGTGCCAGCAGCTTAAGTCCCCCGGGACTAGCGCCCTCTAGCGAGCAGTTCTTC.

There are many counts of this clonotype. The CDR3 nucleotides are TGCAGCGTTGTGGGGACAGGGGGCGTGTATGGCTACACCTTC. Translating gives CSVVGTGGVYGYTF. The rearrangement links TRBV29-1 to TRBJ1-2; 12 nucleotides align to TRBD1. The CDR3 totals 14 residues. CDR1 is SQVTM, CDR2 ANQGSEA, per germline. Trimming at V came to 4 bases and at J to 5 bases, leaving 5 bases not matched to a gene.

Many counts were recorded for this clonotype. The chain is built from TRBV7-2 and TRBJ2-1; 7 nucleotides match TRBD2. The ends lost 3 bases at V and 4 bases at J; junction bases unmatched: 3. The CDR3 covers 14 residues. Germline CDR1 SGHTA, CDR2 FQGNSA. CDR3 residues: CASSFRRGYNEQFF. The CDR3 coding sequence is TGTGCCAGCAGCTTCAGGCGGGGGTACAATGAGCAGTTCTTC.

This clonotype has just a few counts. V is TRBV6-5 and J is TRBJ1-4; 9 nucleotides agree with TRBD1. Germline V gene lookup returns CDR1 MNHEY and CDR2 SVGAGI. J gave up 5 bases and V 6 bases, and 7 bases lay outside the gene matches. The CDR3 is made up of 15 amino acids. In DNA, the CDR3 is TGTGCCAGCAGCTCCACGACAGGGGGGAATGAAAAACTGTTTTTT. Protein product: CASSSTTGGNEKLFF.